One and the same sample provided the 19 T cell receptor beta chains below, sequenced in a study of OX40 agonist ivuxolimab in advanced cancers. Produced via immunoSEQ multiplex PCR; TCRdb's table is partial and in-frame only. The repertoire holds 45,000 to 65,000 clones, with almost 90% as singletons. Sequenced material: CD4+ or CD8+ T cells sorted from blood, taken in a trial of the OX40 agonist ivuxolimab. The receptors come from an adult with an advanced solid tumor such as melanoma, head and neck, liver or kidney cancer.

The V call is TRBV5-4, the J call TRBJ2-7; weak D call: TRBD2 (6 bases). CDR3 length equals 14 residues. V lost 5 bases to trimming and J lost 0 bases, with 12 bases between them. Germline V gives CDR1 SGHNT, CDR2 YYREEE (reference sequence). The CDR3, as DNA: TGTGCCAGCAGACCCCCGGGAGCCTCCTACGAGCAGTACTTC. It encodes CASRPPGASYEQYF.

The J gene is TRBJ2-7, the V gene TRBV27, with 12 bases lining up with TRBD1. Germline V gene data show CDR1 as MNHEY and CDR2 as SMNVEV (reference sequence). CDR3 length: 14 residues. J was trimmed by 6 bases and V by 5 bases; bases with no gene match: 5. CDR3 sequence reads: CASSPSGQGAEQYF. The CDR3 coding sequence is TGTGCCAGCAGTCCTTCGGGACAGGGGGCCGAGCAGTACTTC.

This clone qualifies as medium-sized. The gene calls are TRBV6-5 and TRBJ2-7; maybe TRBD1 (5 bases). Germline-derived CDR1 and CDR2 are MNHEY and SVGAGI. This CDR3 has 14 amino acids. Trimming cost V 10 bases and J 2 bases, with 18 bases left between them. In DNA, the CDR3 is TGTGCCACTCGGGCGGACATGACAACCTACGAGCAGTACTTC. Translating it yields CATRADMTTYEQYF.

This chain joins TRBV5-6 and TRBJ2-1, with a weak D call TRBD2 (5 bases). Trimming stripped 4 bases from V and 3 bases from J, with 14 bases between. CDR1 and CDR2 (germline): SGHDT, YYEEEE. The CDR3 contains 15 residues. DNA of the CDR3: TGTGCCAGCAGCGAGGGCCCCGGGAACTACAATGAGCAGTTCTTC. Residues: CASSEGPGNYNEQFF.

The genes are TRBV19 and TRBJ1-5; TRBD1 aligns across 7 bases. With V trimmed by 6 bases and J by 5 bases, 4 bases remained unmatched. The CDR3 has 13 amino acids. Germline CDR1 and CDR2: LNHDA and SQIVND (reference sequence). CDR3 residues: CASRGDSDQPQHF. In nucleotides, the CDR3 is TGTGCCAGTAGGGGGGACAGTGATCAGCCCCAGCATTTT.

The CDR3 DNA reads TGTGCCAGCAGTGACGTCCGCCCCGGGGAGCAGTATTTT. It specifies CASSDVRPGEQYF. The chain uses TRBV27 and TRBJ2-3; tentatively, D is TRBD2 (5 bases). The CDR3 sequence is 13 residues long. V was pared by 5 bases and J by 11 bases, with 17 bases between. Germline values: CDR1 MNHEY, CDR2 SMNVEV (reference sequence).

The CDR3 is CASSPHTRTEQYF. The CDR3 DNA reads TGCGCCAGCAGCCCCCATACTAGAACCGAGCAGTACTTC. The chain joins TRBV5-1 to TRBJ2-7, with D maybe TRBD2 (5 bases). CDR1 SGHRS and CDR2 YFSETQ come from the germline V gene. Trimming shortened V by 4 bases and J by 6 bases, and 14 bases separated the two germline ends. The CDR3 runs to 13 residues.

The V call is TRBV9, the J call TRBJ2-5; D remains unclear. Looked up from germline, CDR1 is SGDLS and CDR2 is YYNGEE. Trimming pared 3 bases from V and 4 bases from J, leaving 16 bases between. The CDR3 is made up of 15 amino acids. This CDR3 is CASSGGMGWGETQYF. In nucleotides, the CDR3 is TGTGCCAGCAGCGGAGGAATGGGGTGGGGAGAGACCCAGTACTTC.

The V call is TRBV7-6, the J call TRBJ1-1, with D unresolved. V was clipped by 1 base and J by 0 bases, with 9 bases between them. The CDR3 sequence is 15 residues long. The germline V gene has CDR1 SGHVS and CDR2 FNYEAQ. CDR3 amino acids: CASSLVASMNTEAFF. CDR3 DNA: TGTGCCAGCAGCTTAGTTGCCAGCATGAACACTGAAGCTTTCTTT. Full variable domain (outside the CDR3, taken from reference TRBV7-6 and TRBJ1-1): GAGVSQSPRYKVTKRGQDVALRCDPISGHVSLYWYRQALGQGPEFLTYFNYEAQQDKSGLPNDRFSAERPEGSISTLTIQRTEQRDSAMYRCASSLVASMNTEAFFGQGTRLTVV.

This clone has only a few counts. This chain connects TRBV28 to TRBJ2-1; weak D call: TRBD2 (7 bases). Germline assignment: CDR1 MDHEN and CDR2 SYDVKM. The CDR3 length is 14 residues. The CDR3: CVTQGGGPYNEQFF. CDR3 coding DNA: TGTGTCACGCAAGGGGGAGGGCCCTACAATGAGCAGTTCTTC.

The chain is built from TRBV7-3 and TRBJ2-3; D remains ambiguous. Germline CDR1 and CDR2: SGHTA and FQGTGA. The CDR3 sequence is 13 residues long. The V and J ends lost 3 bases and 3 bases respectively, with 7 bases between them. CDR3 coding DNA: TGTGCCAGCAGCTTCTGGGAAACAGATACGCAGTATTTT. This sequence encodes CASSFWETDTQYF.

This CDR3 is CASSGTSNTGELFF. The CDR3 DNA reads as TGTGCCAGTAGTGGGACATCGAACACCGGGGAGCTGTTTTTT. The rearrangement joins TRBV19 to TRBJ2-2; a possible D gene is TRBD1 (6 bases). Deletions cut 5 bases from V and 0 bases from J, with 7 bases between. CDR1 and CDR2 from the germline V gene are LNHDA and SQIVND (reference sequence). CDR3 length equals 14 residues.

The V and J genes are TRBV12-5 and TRBJ2-5, with 7 bases lining up with TRBD1. The J call may be in error: the DNA end matches TRBJ2-7 better. The CDR3 length is 15 residues. Per the germline V gene, CDR1 is LGHNT and CDR2 is FRNRAP. The CDR3 loop reads CASGFGRQGSDEQYF. The CDR3 nucleotides read TGTGCTAGTGGTTTCGGAAGACAGGGTTCAGACGAGCAGTACTTC.

The V and J genes are TRBV6-5 and TRBJ2-1; 12 nucleotides align to TRBD2. This CDR3 is 15 amino acids long. CDR1 and CDR2 from the germline V gene are MNHEY and SVGAGI. V trimming: 8 bases; J trimming: 6 bases; junction bases outside the gene matches: 8. The CDR3 DNA reads TGTGCCAGCGGGCTGACTAGCGGGAGTTTCAATGAGCAGTTCTTC. It is translated as CASGLTSGSFNEQFF.

The genes are TRBV5-1 and TRBJ2-7; TRBD2 matches 8 bases. CDR1 and CDR2 (germline): SGHRS, YFSETQ. The CDR3 spans 13 residues. Germline trimming cut 4 bases from V and 3 bases from J; bases unmatched to any gene: 3. The chain's CDR3 is CASSQGLGYEQYF. CDR3 nucleotide sequence: TGCGCCAGCAGCCAGGGACTAGGCTACGAGCAGTACTTC. Supplemented by reference TRBV5-1 and TRBJ2-7, the full variable domain reads KAGVTQTPRYLIKTRGQQVTLSCSPISGHRSVSWYQQTPGQGLQFLFEYFSETQRNKGNFPGRFSGRQFSNSRSEMNVSTLELGDSALYLCASSQGLGYEQYFGPGTRLTVT.

The chain joins TRBV5-1 to TRBJ2-3, with D possibly being TRBD2 (5 bases). This CDR3 spans 14 amino acids. Germline CDR1 is SGHRS and CDR2 is YFSETQ. V gave up 0 bases and J gave up 14 bases, with 19 bases separating them. The DNA for the CDR3 is TGCGCCAGCAGCTTGGGAGACTATCCGCCGCCGGTGTATTTT. Its translation is CASSLGDYPPPVYF.

A note on this clone: The junction differs from germline at one of its ends, possibly a read error. The CDR3: CASIEGRSNNEQFF. The DNA for the CDR3 is TGTGCCAGCATTGAAGGACGGAGTAATAATGAGCAGTTCTTC. The chain employs TRBV6-1 and TRBJ2-1; D is undetermined. CDR3 length: 14 residues. Germline V gene lookup returns CDR1 MNHNS and CDR2 SASEGT.

This clone has only a few counts. The chain combines TRBV25-1 with TRBJ2-7; D is ambiguous. This CDR3 has 13 residues. The V end lost 4 bases, the J end lost 0 bases, and 7 bases lay between the germline ends. The germline gives CDR1 MGHDK, CDR2 SYGVNS. CDR3 DNA: TGTGCCAGCAGTGCCTCAGCCTCCTACGAGCAGTACTTC. Translated: CASSASASYEQYF.

The chain recombines TRBV29-1 with TRBJ2-4; a possible D gene is TRBD1 (6 bases). Trimming removed 7 bases from V and 8 bases from J, with 18 bases in between. Germline-derived CDR1 and CDR2 are SQVTM and ANQGSEA. The CDR3 runs to 13 residues. CDR3 DNA: TGCAGCGCCGGAACAGGGACCGGGGACATTCAGTACTTC. It is translated as CSAGTGTGDIQYF.